The 15 T cell receptor beta chains below come from one sample, sequenced in a study of T cells in Graves' hyperthyroidism and ophthalmopathy. The CDR3 regions of TCR beta were amplified from RNA transcripts. During a first-round RT-PCR of the TCR CDR3, the HTBI primer set was used. In TCRdb, the multiplex PCR reads were re-called with MiXCR into one record per CDR3 protein. The sample lists 350,000 or so distinct CDR3 sequences; roughly 20% were seen once. Sequencing used blood. The source of these receptors is a woman between 40 and 50 years old with Graves' ophthalmopathy.

This clonotype was counted many times. V gene TRBV6-1 combines with J gene TRBJ2-7; TRBD1 is a possible D gene (6 bases). The CDR3 covers 13 residues. The germline V gene has CDR1 MNHNS and CDR2 SASEGT. Trimming took 7 bases from V and 1 from J, leaving 11 bases between them. The CDR3 protein is CASKWTASYEQYF. Here the CDR3 DNA reads TGTGCCAGCAAGTGGACAGCGTCCTACGAGCAGTACTTC.

This clonotype was detected many times. This sequence joins TRBV19 and TRBJ1-2, with 7 positions matching TRBD1. The germline gives CDR1 LNHDA, CDR2 SQIVND (reference sequence). The CDR3 sequence is 14 residues long. After removal of 5 bases from V and 6 bases from J, the junction contained 9 bases not matched to a gene. The CDR3 protein is CASSPKTGRHGYTF. The CDR3 nucleotides read TGTGCCAGTAGTCCGAAGACAGGGAGACATGGCTACACCTTC.

There are many counts of this clonotype. The rearrangement links TRBV19 to TRBJ1-1, with D hard to call. Deletions cut 7 bases from V and 9 bases from J, with 18 bases between. The CDR3 loop spans 13 amino acids. Germline V gene data show CDR1 as LNHDA and CDR2 as SQIVND (reference sequence). CDR3 residues: CASKVHDNKKAFF. In DNA, the CDR3 is TGTGCCAGTAAGGTACATGACAACAAGAAAGCTTTCTTT. The complete variable domain, with remaining parts taken from reference TRBV19 and TRBJ1-1, reads DGGITQSPKYLFRKEGQNVTLSCEQNLNHDAMYWYRQDPGQGLRLIYYSQIVNDFQKGDIAEGYSVSREKKESFPLTVTSAQKNPTAFYLCASKVHDNKKAFFGQGTRLTVV.

Note on this clonotype: A read error may be the cause here, since a much bigger clone is one base away. The chain combines TRBV28 with TRBJ1-1, with D unresolved. The CDR3 sequence is 13 residues long. Germline-derived CDR1 and CDR2 are MDHEN and SYDVKM. The DNA of the CDR3 is TGTGTCAGCAGTTTACTGGGGTACACTGAAGCTTTCTTT. Its translation: CVSSLLGYTEAFF.

The table lists this clonotype with many counts. The rearrangement joins TRBV4-2 to TRBJ2-1, with 9 positions matching TRBD2. Germline CDR1 reads LGHNA; CDR2 reads YNFKEQ. The V and J ends lost 2 bases and 5 bases, in that order; junction bases with no gene match: 4. The CDR3 has 15 amino acids. CDR3 in DNA: TGTGCCAGCAGCCAACGTAGCGGGAGAGACAATGAGCAGTTCTTC. Translated: CASSQRSGRDNEQFF.

This clonotype was seen ten or more times. This chain uses TRBV20-1 with TRBJ2-7, with 8 bases lining up with TRBD2. V dropped 4 bases and J dropped 2; count of bases not matched to a gene: 4. Per germline, CDR1 DFQATT and CDR2 SNEGSKA (reference sequence). This CDR3 is 13 amino acids long. CDR3 loop: CSAISGRAYEQYF. For the CDR3, the DNA is TGCAGTGCTATATCCGGGAGGGCCTACGAGCAGTACTTC.

Ten or more counts support this clonotype. V and J are TRBV11-2 and TRBJ1-1, with D hard to call. This CDR3 contains 14 residues. Trimming removed 3 bases from V and 7 bases from J, with 15 bases in between. Per the germline V gene, CDR1 is SGHAT and CDR2 is FQNNGV. CDR3 amino acids: CASSFLDLAHEAFF. Here the CDR3 DNA reads TGTGCCAGCAGCTTTCTAGATTTGGCGCATGAAGCTTTCTTT.

In its sample, this clonotype was seen many times. The chain links TRBV27 to TRBJ1-5, with a possible D match to TRBD1 (6 bases). The CDR3 extends over 18 amino acids. Between the trimmed V and J ends, which lost 6 bases and 0 bases, there was a span of 21 bases. Germline-derived CDR1 and CDR2 are MNHEY and SMNVEV (reference sequence). This CDR3 reads CASRGASGLFDSNQPQHF. DNA for the CDR3: TGTGCCAGCAGGGGGGCTAGTGGGCTGTTCGATAGCAATCAGCCCCAGCATTTT.

The chain combines TRBV30 with TRBJ2-5; tentatively, D is TRBD1 (6 bases). Germline CDR1 reads GTSNPN; CDR2 reads SVGIG (reference sequence). The V end was cut by 5 bases, the J end by 2 bases, with 6 bases between. CDR3 size: 11 residues. The CDR3 nucleotides are TGTGCCTGGGGACAGCAAGAGACCCAGTACTTC. This gives the protein CAWGQQETQYF.

J is TRBJ2-7 and V is TRBV6-1; D may correspond to TRBD1 or TRBD2 (5 bases each). The V end lost 7 bases, the J end lost 2 bases, and 15 bases lay between the germline ends. The CDR3 has 14 amino acids. From germline, CDR1 is MNHNS and CDR2 SASEGT. The CDR3 loop is CASTRDATTYEQYF. The CDR3 DNA sequence: TGTGCCAGCACTCGGGACGCCACTACCTACGAGCAGTACTTC.

This clonotype was seen repeatedly, ten times or more. The chain employs TRBV6-2 or TRBV6-3 and TRBJ2-7; 11 bases are a match to TRBD2. V shed 5 bases and J 5 bases; nucleotides not matched to a gene: 2. The germline V gene has CDR1 MNHEY and CDR2 SVGEGT. The CDR3 has 13 residues. In DNA form, the CDR3 reads TGTGCCAGCAGTCTAGCGGGAGGAAACGAGCAGTACTTC. Its translation is CASSLAGGNEQYF.

This clonotype was seen ten or more times. This chain joins TRBV2 and TRBJ2-7; D is possibly TRBD2 (6 bases). In germline, CDR1 is SNHLY, CDR2 FYNNEI. The CDR3 is made up of 14 amino acids. V lost 7 bases to trimming and J lost 3 bases, with 16 bases between them. CDR3 region: CASMEGPNDYEQYF. DNA of the CDR3: TGTGCCAGCATGGAGGGCCCCAACGACTACGAGCAGTACTTC.

This sequence joins TRBV11-1 and TRBJ2-7, with 14 bases that match TRBD2. In germline, CDR1 is SGHAT, CDR2 FQDESV (reference sequence). This CDR3 contains 16 residues. V gave up 1 base and J gave up 7 bases; unmatched junction bases: 6. DNA for the CDR3: TGTGCCAGCAGCTTAGACGGACTAGCGGGAGGAGGGGAGCAGTACTTC. It specifies CASSLDGLAGGGEQYF.

This clonotype has a count of ten or more. The gene calls are TRBV11-2 and TRBJ1-1; D is unclear. V was cut by 4 bases and J by 0 bases, with 12 bases left in between. There are 15 residues in the CDR3. In germline, CDR1 is SGHAT, CDR2 FQNNGV. CDR3 nucleotides: TGTGCCAGCAGCTCTTTAGGAAGAATGAACACTGAAGCTTTCTTT. It yields the protein CASSSLGRMNTEAFF.

There are many counts of this clonotype. The rearrangement uses TRBV28 and TRBJ1-5, with a weak D call TRBD1 (6 bases). The V and J ends lost 5 bases and 11 bases respectively, with 19 bases between them. This CDR3 is built from 14 residues. Germline V lookup: CDR1 MDHEN, CDR2 SYDVKM. CDR3 in amino acids: CASSIITGFRTQHF. DNA of the CDR3: TGTGCCAGCAGTATCATCACAGGGTTCAGAACCCAGCATTTT.